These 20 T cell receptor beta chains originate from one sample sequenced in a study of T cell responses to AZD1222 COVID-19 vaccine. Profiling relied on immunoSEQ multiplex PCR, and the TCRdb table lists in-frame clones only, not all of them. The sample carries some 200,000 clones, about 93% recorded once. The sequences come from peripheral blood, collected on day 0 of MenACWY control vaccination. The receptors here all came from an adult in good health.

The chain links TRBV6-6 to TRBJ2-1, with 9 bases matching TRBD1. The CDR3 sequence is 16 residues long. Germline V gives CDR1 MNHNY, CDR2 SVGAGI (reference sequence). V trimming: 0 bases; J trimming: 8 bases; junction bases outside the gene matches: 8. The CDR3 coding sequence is TGTGCCAGCAGTTACTCTCCGGGACAGGGATTGGATGAGCAGTTCTTC. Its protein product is CASSYSPGQGLDEQFF.

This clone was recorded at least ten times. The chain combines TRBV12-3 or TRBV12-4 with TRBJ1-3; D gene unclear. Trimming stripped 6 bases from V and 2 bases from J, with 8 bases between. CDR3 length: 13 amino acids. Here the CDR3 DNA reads TGTGCCAGCAGGGCTAGGGCTGGAAACACCATATATTTT. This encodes CASRARAGNTIYF.

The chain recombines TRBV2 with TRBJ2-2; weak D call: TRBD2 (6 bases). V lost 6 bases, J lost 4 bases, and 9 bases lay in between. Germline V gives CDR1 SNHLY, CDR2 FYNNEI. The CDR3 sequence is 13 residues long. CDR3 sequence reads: CASRGDSTGELFF. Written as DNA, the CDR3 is TGTGCCAGCAGGGGGGACTCCACCGGGGAGCTGTTTTTT.

CDR3 sequence (DNA): TGTGCCAGTAGTGCAGACCCTTCCTACAATGAGCAGTTCTTC. Its protein product is CASSADPSYNEQFF. The rearrangement links TRBV19 to TRBJ2-1; D unresolved. Germline V CDR1 and CDR2: LNHDA, SQIVND (reference sequence). The CDR3 extends over 14 amino acids. Trimming removed 5 bases at V and 1 base at J, with 9 bases between.

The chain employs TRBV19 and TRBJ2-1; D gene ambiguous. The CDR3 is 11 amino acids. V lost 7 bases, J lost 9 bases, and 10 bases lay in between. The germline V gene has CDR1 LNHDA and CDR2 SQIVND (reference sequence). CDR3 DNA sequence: TGTGCCAGTACGTCCTATGGTGAGCAGTTCTTC. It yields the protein CASTSYGEQFF.

The CDR3 DNA sequence: TGTGCCAGCAGCTCCACAGCTACCTCTGGAAACACCATATATTTT. Translating it yields CASSSTATSGNTIYF. This chain joins TRBV11-2 and TRBJ1-3; unclear D gene. CDR3 size: 15 residues. Trimming took 4 bases from V and 0 from J, leaving 10 bases between them. Per the germline V gene, CDR1 is SGHAT and CDR2 is FQNNGV.

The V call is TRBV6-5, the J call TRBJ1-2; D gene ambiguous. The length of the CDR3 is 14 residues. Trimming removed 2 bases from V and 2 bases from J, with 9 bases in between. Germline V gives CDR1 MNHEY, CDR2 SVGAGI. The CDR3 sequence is CASSYGTANYGYTF. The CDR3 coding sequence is TGTGCCAGCAGTTACGGCACAGCAAACTATGGCTACACCTTC.

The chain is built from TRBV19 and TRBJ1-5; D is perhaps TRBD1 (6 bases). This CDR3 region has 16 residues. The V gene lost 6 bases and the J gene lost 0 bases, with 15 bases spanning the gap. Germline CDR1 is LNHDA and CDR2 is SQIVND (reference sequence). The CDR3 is CASRDQTGYSNQPQHF. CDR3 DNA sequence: TGTGCCAGTAGGGATCAGACAGGATATAGCAATCAGCCCCAGCATTTT.

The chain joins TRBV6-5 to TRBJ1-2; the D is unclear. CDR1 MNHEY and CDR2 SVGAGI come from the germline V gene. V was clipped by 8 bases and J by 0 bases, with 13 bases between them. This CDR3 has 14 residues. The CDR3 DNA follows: TGTGCCAGCCGAAGACTCCCGCCTAACTATGGCTACACCTTC. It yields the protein CASRRLPPNYGYTF.

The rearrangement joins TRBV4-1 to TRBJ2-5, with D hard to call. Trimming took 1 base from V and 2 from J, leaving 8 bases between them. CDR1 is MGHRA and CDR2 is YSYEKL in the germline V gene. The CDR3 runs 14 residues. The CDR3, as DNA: TGCGCCAGCAGCCAAGGGGGAATTCAAGAGACCCAGTACTTC. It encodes CASSQGGIQETQYF.

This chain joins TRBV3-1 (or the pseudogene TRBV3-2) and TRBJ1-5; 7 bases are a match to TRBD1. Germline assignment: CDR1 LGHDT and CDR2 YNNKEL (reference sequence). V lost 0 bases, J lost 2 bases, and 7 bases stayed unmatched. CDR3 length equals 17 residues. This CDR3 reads CASSQDRGGWGNQPQHF. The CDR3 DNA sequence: TGTGCCAGCAGCCAAGATCGAGGGGGCTGGGGCAATCAGCCCCAGCATTTT.

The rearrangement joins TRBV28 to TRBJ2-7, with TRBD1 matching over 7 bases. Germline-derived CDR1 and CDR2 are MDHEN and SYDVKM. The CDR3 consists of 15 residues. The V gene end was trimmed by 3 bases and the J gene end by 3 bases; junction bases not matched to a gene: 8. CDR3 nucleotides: TGTGCCAGCAGTTTCGACAGGGTAAGGTACTACGAGCAGTACTTC. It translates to CASSFDRVRYYEQYF.

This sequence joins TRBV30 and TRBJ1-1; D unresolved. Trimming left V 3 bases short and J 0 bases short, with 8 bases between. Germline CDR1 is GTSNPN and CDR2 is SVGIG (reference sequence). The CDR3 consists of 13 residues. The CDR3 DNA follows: TGTGCCTGGAGGGGCCAGGTGAACACTGAAGCTTTCTTT. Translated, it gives CAWRGQVNTEAFF. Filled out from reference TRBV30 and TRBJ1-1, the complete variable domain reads SQTIHQWPATLVQPVGSPLSLECTVEGTSNPNLYWYRQAAGRGLQLLFYSVGIGQISSEVPQNLSASRPQDRQFILSSKKLLLSDSGFYLCAWRGQVNTEAFFGQGTRLTVV.

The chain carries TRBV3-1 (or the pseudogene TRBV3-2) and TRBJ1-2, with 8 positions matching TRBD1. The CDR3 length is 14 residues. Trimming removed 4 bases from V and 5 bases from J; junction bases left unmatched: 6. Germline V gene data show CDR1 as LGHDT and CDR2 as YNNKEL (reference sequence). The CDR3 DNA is TGTGCCAGCAGCCTCGACAGGGGCCCTTATGGCTACACCTTC. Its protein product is CASSLDRGPYGYTF.

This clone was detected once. CDR3 in DNA: TGTGCCAGCAGCTTCGAGGGGGCAAGCAATCAGCCCCAGCATTTT. It is translated as CASSFEGASNQPQHF. The V gene is TRBV7-9, the J gene TRBJ1-5; 7 bases are shared with TRBD1. Germline-derived CDR1 and CDR2 are SEHNR and FQNEAQ (reference sequence). The CDR3 spans 15 residues. The V gene end was trimmed by 3 bases and the J gene end by 1 base; junction bases not matched to a gene: 3.

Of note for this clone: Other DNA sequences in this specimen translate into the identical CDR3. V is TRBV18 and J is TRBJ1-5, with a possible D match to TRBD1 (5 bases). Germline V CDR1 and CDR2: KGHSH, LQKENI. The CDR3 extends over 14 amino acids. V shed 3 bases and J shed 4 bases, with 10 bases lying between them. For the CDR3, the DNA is TGTGCCAGCTCACCGTCGGGGGGGAATCAGCCCCAGCATTTT. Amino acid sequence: CASSPSGGNQPQHF.

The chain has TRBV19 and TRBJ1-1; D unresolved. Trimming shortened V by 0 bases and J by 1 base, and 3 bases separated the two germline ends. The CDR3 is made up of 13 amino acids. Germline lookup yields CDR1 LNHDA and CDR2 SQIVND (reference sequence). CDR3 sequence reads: CASSIDWNTEAFF. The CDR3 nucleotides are TGTGCCAGTAGTATAGACTGGAACACTGAAGCTTTCTTT.

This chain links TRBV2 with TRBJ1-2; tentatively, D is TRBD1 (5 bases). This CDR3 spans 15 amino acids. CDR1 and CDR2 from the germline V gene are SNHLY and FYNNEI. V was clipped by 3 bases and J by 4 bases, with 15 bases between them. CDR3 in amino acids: CASSERQLGSYGYTF. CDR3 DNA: TGTGCCAGCAGTGAGCGACAGCTAGGGAGCTATGGCTACACCTTC.

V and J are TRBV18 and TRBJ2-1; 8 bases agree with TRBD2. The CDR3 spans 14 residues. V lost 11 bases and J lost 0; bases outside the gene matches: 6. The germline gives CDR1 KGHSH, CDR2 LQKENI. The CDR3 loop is CAGTGGSSYNEQFF. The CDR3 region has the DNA TGTGCCGGCACGGGGGGGAGCTCCTACAATGAGCAGTTCTTC. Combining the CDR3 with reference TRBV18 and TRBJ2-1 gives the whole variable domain NAGVMQNPRHLVRRRGQEARLRCSPMKGHSHVYWYRQLPEEGLKFMVYLQKENIIDESGMPKERFSAEFPKEGPSILRIQQVVRGDSAAYFCAGTGGSSYNEQFFGPGTRLTVL.

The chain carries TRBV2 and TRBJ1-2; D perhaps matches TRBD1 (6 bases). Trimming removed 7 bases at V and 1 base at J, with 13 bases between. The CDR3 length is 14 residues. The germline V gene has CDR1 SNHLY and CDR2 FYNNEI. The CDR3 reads CASIWTDVNYGYTF. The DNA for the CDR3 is TGTGCCAGCATCTGGACAGACGTTAACTATGGCTACACCTTC. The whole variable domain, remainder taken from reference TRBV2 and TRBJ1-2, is EPEVTQTPSHQVTQMGQEVILRCVPISNHLYFYWYRQILGQKVEFLVSFYNNEISEKSEIFDDQFSVERPDGSNFTLKIRSTKLEDSAMYFCASIWTDVNYGYTFGSGTRLTVV.